The sequence of this TCR beta chain was determined in a study of blood T cell repertoires in COVID-19. This clone was recorded only once. There are 12 residues in the CDR3. Germline loops: CDR1 SGHRS, CDR2 YFSETQ. V was cut by 7 bases and J by 5 bases, with 12 bases left in between. Original data processing: Cell counts per sample came from amplifying reference gene primers. Sequencing was performed with immunoSEQ multiplex PCR; in TCRdb, only in-frame clones are kept and a portion is missing. The V and J calls and the clone size are those of that table, but D and trimming were determined from the DNA. The profile covers around 280,000 clones, with 88% appearing a single time and approximately 10% taken by the ten largest.

Sequenced: peripheral blood. The receptor was derived from a woman aged 25 to 39 with COVID-19, enrolled during active disease. The gene calls are TRBV5-1 and TRBJ2-5; perhaps TRBD1 as D (6 bases). The CDR3 spells CASSQGVETQYF. In DNA, the CDR3 is TGCGCCAGCTCACAGGGCGTTGAGACCCAGTACTTC.